This is a list of T cell receptor beta chains from one sample in a study of sequential checkpoint blockade in melanoma. Using immunoSEQ multiplex PCR, the repertoire was profiled, and TCRdb retains in-frame clones only, with some absent. The data hold about 19,000 clones, with around four fifths observed a single time. The sequenced sample was CD8+ T cells sorted from blood (inferred from file names), obtained from a patient given nivolumab and ipilimumab in sequence. The receptor set was obtained from a human donor with melanoma. Each CDR3 is given with its conserved first and last residue. A D gene is named only where the DNA matches it firmly. Clone size is given for some rows only: seen once, a few or many times, or a class if the clone is expanded.

TRBD1,TRBV5-4,TRBJ1-2,-,CASTPGGTGGGYTF,TGTGCCAGCACCCCGGGAGGGACAGGGGGCGGCTACACCTTC
-,TRBV9,TRBJ2-7,-,CASSAYPLAAEQYF,TGTGCCAGCAGCGCTTATCCTTTAGCCGCCGAGCAGTACTTC
TRBD1,TRBV19,TRBJ2-7,-,CASSITPGGRNEQYF,TGTGCCAGTAGTATAACGCCAGGGGGAAGGAACGAGCAGTACTTC
TRBD1,TRBV2,TRBJ1-5,-,CASSPNPGQGSQPQHF,TGTGCCAGCAGTCCGAACCCGGGACAGGGGAGTCAGCCCCAGCATTTT
TRBD2,TRBV6-1,TRBJ2-7,-,CASSLSGAGGYEQYF,TGTGCCAGCAGTTTATCGGGGGCGGGAGGGTACGAGCAGTACTTC
-,TRBV6-6,TRBJ1-5,once,CASRARDYSNQPQHF,TGTGCCAGCCGGGCACGGGATTATAGCAATCAGCCCCAGCATTTT
-,TRBV30,TRBJ1-3,few,CAWGAGNTIYF,TGTGCCTGGGGAGCTGGAAACACCATATATTTT
TRBD1,TRBV9,TRBJ2-7,few,CASSPSGTGIEQYF,TGTGCCAGCAGCCCCTCGGGGACAGGGATCGAGCAGTACTTC
-,TRBV7-9,TRBJ1-1,once,CASSFGGDTEAFF,TGTGCCAGCAGCTTTGGGGGGGACACTGAAGCTTTCTTT
TRBD2,TRBV6-5,TRBJ2-7,-,CASSSGLAGVEQYF,TGTGCCAGCAGTTCCGGACTAGCGGGCGTCGAGCAGTACTTC
-,TRBV10-2,TRBJ1-1,-,CASSPDTNTEAFF,TGCGCCAGCAGCCCGGACACCAACACTGAAGCTTTCTTT
TRBD2,TRBV15,TRBJ2-7,-,CATSKGLAGDSNEQYF,TGTGCCACCAGCAAAGGACTAGCGGGAGATTCTAACGAGCAGTACTTC